Shown below are 7 T cell receptor beta chains from a single sample sequenced in a study of T-cell memory formation after mild COVID-19. MiXCR, applied by TCRdb to the 5' RACE reads, yields one record per CDR3 protein. The sample includes around 370,000 distinct CDR3 sequences, around 20% of them seen just once. Sequencing was performed on PBMCs or a T cell subset sorted from them (not recorded which). The receptors stem from an adult woman who had mild COVID-19 (a few samples of this study predate the infection). Cell type and time point are not known.

V is TRBV20-1 and J is TRBJ1-1; D ambiguous. This CDR3 spans 14 amino acids. Germline loops: CDR1 DFQATT, CDR2 SNEGSKA (reference sequence). Deletions cut 5 bases from V and 5 bases from J, with 18 bases between. CDR3 DNA sequence: TGCAGTGCTCCGCCGACCCTAGGCATGACTGAAGCTTTCTTT. Translating gives CSAPPTLGMTEAFF.

This clonotype was counted at least ten times. CDR3 sequence (DNA): TGCAGTGCTAGAGCCTACAATCAGAATTCCTACGAGCAGTACTTC. It translates to CSARAYNQNSYEQYF. V usage is TRBV20-1 and J usage is TRBJ2-7, with D uncertain. The germline CDR1 and CDR2 sequences are DFQATT and SNEGSKA (reference sequence). Trimming cost V 1 base and J 1 base, with 14 bases left between them. The CDR3 loop spans 15 amino acids.

This clonotype was found a few times. The chain recombines TRBV20-1 with TRBJ1-1; TRBD1 might be the D (6 bases). The CDR3 consists of 12 residues. Trimming stripped 6 bases from V and 4 bases from J, with 12 bases between. Per germline, CDR1 DFQATT and CDR2 SNEGSKA (reference sequence). In DNA, the CDR3 is TGCAGTGCAATTCAGGGGAGCACTGAAGCTTTCTTT. Its protein is CSAIQGSTEAFF.

This clonotype occurred a few times. The chain has TRBV18 and TRBJ2-1; 11 nucleotides match TRBD2. V lost 0 bases, J lost 10 bases, and 8 bases stayed unmatched. Germline loops: CDR1 KGHSH, CDR2 LQKENI. This CDR3 has 16 amino acids. The CDR3: CASSPPSSGRLKEQFF. CDR3 bases: TGTGCCAGCTCACCACCATCTAGCGGGAGGTTGAAGGAGCAGTTCTTC.

The V and J genes are TRBV15 and TRBJ2-7; the D gene is possibly TRBD2 (5 bases). Germline V CDR1 and CDR2: LNHNV, YYDKDF (reference sequence). CDR3 length: 17 amino acids. V lost 2 bases and J 3 bases, leaving 20 bases between the germline ends. The CDR3 DNA reads as TGTGCCACCAGCAGAATTCGGACGGAGGTCCCGTACTACGAGCAGTACTTC. As protein: CATSRIRTEVPYYEQYF.

This clonotype was counted a few times. As DNA, the CDR3 is TGCGCCAGCAGCTTGGTAGGGACTAGCGGGAGTGGTAGGAATGAGCAGTTCTTC. Translating it yields CASSLVGTSGSGRNEQFF. This rearrangement joins TRBV5-1 to TRBJ2-1, with TRBD2 matching 14 bases. The V and J ends lost 0 bases and 7 bases, in that order; junction bases with no gene match: 9. This CDR3 is built from 18 residues. Germline values: CDR1 SGHRS, CDR2 YFSETQ.

V usage is TRBV7-8 and J usage is TRBJ1-1, with TRBD1 identical over 7 bases. This CDR3 has 17 amino acids. Germline V gene data show CDR1 as SGHVS and CDR2 as FQNEAQ. The V and J ends lost 5 bases and 1 base, in that order; junction bases with no gene match: 13. The DNA for the CDR3 is TGTGCCAGCAGCCATATCCCAGGGGGGGTTAAGAACACTGAAGCTTTCTTT. Translated: CASSHIPGGVKNTEAFF.